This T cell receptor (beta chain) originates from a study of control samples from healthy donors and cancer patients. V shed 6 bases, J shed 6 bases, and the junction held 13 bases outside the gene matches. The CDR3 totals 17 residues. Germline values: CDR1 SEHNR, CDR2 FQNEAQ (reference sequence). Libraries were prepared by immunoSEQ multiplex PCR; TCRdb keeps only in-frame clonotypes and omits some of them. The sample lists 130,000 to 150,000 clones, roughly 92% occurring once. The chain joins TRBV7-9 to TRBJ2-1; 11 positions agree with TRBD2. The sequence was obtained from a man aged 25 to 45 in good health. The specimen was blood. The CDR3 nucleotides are TGTGCCAGCAGGATAGCGGGAGGGCGCCCCCCCGTCAATGAGCAGTTCTTC. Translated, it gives CASRIAGGRPPVNEQFF.